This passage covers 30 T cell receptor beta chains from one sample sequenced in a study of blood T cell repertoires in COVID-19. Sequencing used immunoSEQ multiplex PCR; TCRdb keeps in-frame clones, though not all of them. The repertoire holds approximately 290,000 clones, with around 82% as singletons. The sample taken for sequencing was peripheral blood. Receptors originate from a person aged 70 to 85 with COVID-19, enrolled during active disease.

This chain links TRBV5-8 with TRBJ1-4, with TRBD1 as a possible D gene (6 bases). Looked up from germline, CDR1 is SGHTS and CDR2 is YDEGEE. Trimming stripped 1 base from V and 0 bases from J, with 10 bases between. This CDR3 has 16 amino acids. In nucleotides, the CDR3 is TGTGCCAGCAGCTTGTGGGACACACCAACTAATGAAAAACTGTTTTTT. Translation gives CASSLWDTPTNEKLFF.

The CDR3 DNA reads TGTGCCTATACGACAGGGTACTCCTACGAGCAGTACTTC. It codes for CAYTTGYSYEQYF. The chain employs TRBV30 and TRBJ2-7, with 7 bases identical to TRBD1. The trim removed 7 bases at V and 0 bases at J, leaving 6 bases unmatched. Germline-derived CDR1 and CDR2 are GTSNPN and SVGIG (reference sequence). CDR3 length: 13 amino acids.

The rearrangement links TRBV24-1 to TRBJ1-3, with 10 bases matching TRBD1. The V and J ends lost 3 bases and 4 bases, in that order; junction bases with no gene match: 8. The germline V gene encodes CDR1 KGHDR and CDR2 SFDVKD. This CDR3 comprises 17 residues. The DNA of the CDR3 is TGTGCCACCAGTGATGCCGGGACAGGGGTCCACGGAAACACCATATATTTT. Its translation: CATSDAGTGVHGNTIYF.

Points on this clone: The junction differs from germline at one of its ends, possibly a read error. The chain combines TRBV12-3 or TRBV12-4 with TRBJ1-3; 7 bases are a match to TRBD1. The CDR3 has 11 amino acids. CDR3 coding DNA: TGCGCAGGGGGGCTCGGAAACACCATATATTTT. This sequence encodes CAGGLGNTIYF.

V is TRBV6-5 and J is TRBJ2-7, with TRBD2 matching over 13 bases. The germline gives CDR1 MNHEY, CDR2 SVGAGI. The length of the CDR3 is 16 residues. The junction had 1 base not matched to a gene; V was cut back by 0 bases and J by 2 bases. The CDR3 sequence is CASSYSGLAGAYEQYF. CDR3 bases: TGTGCCAGCAGTTACTCAGGACTAGCGGGGGCCTACGAGCAGTACTTC.

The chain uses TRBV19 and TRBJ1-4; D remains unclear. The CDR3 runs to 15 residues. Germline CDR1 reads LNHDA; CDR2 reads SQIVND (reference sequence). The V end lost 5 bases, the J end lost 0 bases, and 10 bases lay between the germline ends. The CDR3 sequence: CASSEQTSTNEKLFF. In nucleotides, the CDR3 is TGTGCCAGTAGTGAACAGACGTCAACTAATGAAAAACTGTTTTTT.

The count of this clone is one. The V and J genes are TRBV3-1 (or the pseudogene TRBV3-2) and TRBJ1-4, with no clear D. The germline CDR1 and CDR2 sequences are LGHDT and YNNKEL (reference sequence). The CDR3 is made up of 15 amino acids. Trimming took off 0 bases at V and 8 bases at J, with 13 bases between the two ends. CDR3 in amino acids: CASSQEPRRREKLFF. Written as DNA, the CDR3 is TGTGCCAGCAGCCAAGAACCGCGGAGGAGGGAAAAACTGTTTTTT.

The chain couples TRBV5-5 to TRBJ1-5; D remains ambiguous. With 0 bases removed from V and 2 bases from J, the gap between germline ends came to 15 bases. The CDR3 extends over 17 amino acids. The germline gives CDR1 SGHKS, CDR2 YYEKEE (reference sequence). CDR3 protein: CASSLEVGGSGNQPQHF. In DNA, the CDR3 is TGTGCCAGCAGCTTGGAAGTCGGAGGGTCAGGCAATCAGCCCCAGCATTTT.

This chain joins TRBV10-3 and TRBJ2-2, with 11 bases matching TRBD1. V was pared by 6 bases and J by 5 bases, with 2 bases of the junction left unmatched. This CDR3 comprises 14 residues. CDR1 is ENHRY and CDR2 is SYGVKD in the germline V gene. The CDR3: CAIRDRGQTGELFF. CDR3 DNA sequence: TGTGCCATCAGGGACAGGGGGCAAACCGGGGAGCTGTTTTTT.

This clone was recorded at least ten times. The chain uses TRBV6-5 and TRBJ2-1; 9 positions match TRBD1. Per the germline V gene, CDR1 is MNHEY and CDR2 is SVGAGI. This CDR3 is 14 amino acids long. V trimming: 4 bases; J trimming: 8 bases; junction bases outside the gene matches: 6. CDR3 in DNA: TGTGCCAGCAGTTCGGAACAGGGGGCATATGAGCAGTTCTTC. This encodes CASSSEQGAYEQFF.

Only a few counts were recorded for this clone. In nucleotides, the CDR3 is TGTGCCAGCAGCGCTGGACTAGCGCTTAGCACAGATACGCAGTATTTT. The encoded protein is CASSAGLALSTDTQYF. The chain has TRBV25-1 and TRBJ2-3, with 9 bases matching TRBD2. The ends lost 6 bases at V and 0 bases at J; junction bases unmatched: 7. The V gene's germline CDR1 is MGHDK and CDR2 SYGVNS. This CDR3 has 16 amino acids.

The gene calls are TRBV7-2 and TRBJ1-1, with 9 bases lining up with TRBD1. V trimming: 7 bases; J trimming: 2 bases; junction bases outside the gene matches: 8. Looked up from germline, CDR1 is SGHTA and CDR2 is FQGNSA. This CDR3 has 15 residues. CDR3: CASTQTGQGNTEAFF. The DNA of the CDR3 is TGTGCCAGCACCCAAACGGGACAGGGTAACACTGAAGCTTTCTTT.

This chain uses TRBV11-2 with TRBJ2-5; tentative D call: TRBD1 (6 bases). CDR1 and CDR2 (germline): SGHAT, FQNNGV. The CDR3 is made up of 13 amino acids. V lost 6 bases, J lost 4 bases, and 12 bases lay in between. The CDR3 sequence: CASRQGRGETQYF. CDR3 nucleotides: TGTGCCAGCAGACAGGGTCGGGGAGAGACCCAGTACTTC.

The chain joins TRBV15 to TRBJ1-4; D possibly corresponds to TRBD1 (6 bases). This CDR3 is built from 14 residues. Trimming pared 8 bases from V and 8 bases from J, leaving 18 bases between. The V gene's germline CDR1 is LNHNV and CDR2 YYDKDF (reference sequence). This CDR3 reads CATAGVEGREKLFF. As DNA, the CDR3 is TGTGCCACCGCAGGGGTTGAGGGTAGGGAAAAACTGTTTTTT.

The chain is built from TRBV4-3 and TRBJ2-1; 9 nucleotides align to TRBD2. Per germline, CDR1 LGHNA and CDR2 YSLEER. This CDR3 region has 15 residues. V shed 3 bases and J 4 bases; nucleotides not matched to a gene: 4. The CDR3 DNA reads TGCGCCAGCAGCCATATCCTAGCGGGATACAATGAGCAGTTCTTC. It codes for CASSHILAGYNEQFF.

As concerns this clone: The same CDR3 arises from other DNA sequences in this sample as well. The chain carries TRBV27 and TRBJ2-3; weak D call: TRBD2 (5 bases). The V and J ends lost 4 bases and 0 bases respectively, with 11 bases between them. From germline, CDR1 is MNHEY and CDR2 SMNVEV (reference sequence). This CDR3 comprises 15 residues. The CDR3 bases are TGTGCCAGCAGTTCGAGGGTACCTAGCACAGATACGCAGTATTTT. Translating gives CASSSRVPSTDTQYF.

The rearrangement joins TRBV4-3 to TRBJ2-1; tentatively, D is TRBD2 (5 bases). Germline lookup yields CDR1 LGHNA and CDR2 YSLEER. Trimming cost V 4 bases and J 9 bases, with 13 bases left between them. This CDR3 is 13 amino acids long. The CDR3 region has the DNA TGCGCCAGCAGCCGACTGGCACGGGGTGAGCAGTTCTTC. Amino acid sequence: CASSRLARGEQFF.

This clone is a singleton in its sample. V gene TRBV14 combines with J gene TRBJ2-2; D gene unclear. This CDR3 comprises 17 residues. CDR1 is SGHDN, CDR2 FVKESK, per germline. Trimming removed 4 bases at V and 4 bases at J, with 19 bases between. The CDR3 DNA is TGTGCCAGCAGCCTGCACGTCGGGTCTAGATCCACCGGGGAGCTGTTTTTT. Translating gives CASSLHVGSRSTGELFF.

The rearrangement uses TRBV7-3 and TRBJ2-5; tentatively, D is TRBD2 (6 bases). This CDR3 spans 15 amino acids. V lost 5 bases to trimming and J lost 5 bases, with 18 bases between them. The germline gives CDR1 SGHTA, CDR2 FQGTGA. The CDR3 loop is CASSQSMGGAETQYF. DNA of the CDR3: TGTGCCAGCAGCCAGAGTATGGGGGGAGCCGAGACCCAGTACTTC.

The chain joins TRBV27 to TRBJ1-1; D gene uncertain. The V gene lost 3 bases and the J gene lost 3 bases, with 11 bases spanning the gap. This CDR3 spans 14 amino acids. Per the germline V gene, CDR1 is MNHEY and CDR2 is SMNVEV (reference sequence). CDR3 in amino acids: CASSFQGRYTEAFF. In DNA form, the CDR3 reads TGTGCCAGCAGTTTCCAAGGGAGGTACACTGAAGCTTTCTTT.

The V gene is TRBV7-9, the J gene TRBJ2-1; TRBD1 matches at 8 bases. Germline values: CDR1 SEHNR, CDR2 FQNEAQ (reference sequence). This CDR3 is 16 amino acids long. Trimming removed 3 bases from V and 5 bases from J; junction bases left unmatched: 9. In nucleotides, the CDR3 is TGTGCCAGCAGCTTTTGGGTTGGGACAGGTAACAATGAGCAGTTCTTC. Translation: CASSFWVGTGNNEQFF.

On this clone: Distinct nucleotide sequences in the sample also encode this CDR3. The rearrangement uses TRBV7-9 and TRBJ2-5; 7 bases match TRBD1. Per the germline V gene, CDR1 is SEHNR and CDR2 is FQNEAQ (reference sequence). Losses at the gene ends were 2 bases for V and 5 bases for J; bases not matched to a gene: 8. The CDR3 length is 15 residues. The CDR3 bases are TGTGCCAGCAGCTTAAGACAGGGAGTCCGGGAGACCCAGTACTTC. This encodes CASSLRQGVRETQYF.

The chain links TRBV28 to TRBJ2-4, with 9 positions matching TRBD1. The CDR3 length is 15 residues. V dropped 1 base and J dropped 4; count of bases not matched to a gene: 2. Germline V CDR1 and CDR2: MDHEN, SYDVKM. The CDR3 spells CASSLFGTGKNIQYF. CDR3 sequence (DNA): TGTGCCAGCAGTTTATTTGGGACAGGGAAAAACATTCAGTACTTC.

The CDR3 here is CASSTLAGGQDTQYF. In DNA form, the CDR3 reads TGTGCCAGCAGTACCCTAGCGGGAGGTCAAGATACGCAGTATTTT. V usage is TRBV27 and J usage is TRBJ2-3; 11 bases fit TRBD2. There are 15 residues in the CDR3. V lost 5 bases, J lost 5 bases, and 6 bases stayed unmatched. CDR1 is MNHEY and CDR2 is SMNVEV in the germline V gene (reference sequence).

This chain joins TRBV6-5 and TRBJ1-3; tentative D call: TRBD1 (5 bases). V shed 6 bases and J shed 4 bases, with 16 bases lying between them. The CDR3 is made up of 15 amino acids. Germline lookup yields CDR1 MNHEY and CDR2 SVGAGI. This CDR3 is CASSTYRSSGNTIYF. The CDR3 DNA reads TGTGCCAGCAGCACCTACAGGTCTTCCGGAAACACCATATATTTT.

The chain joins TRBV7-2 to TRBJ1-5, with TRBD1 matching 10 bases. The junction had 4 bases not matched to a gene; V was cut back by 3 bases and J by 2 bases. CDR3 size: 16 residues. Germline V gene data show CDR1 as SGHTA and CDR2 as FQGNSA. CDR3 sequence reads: CASSLPGQGGNQPQHF. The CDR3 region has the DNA TGTGCCAGCAGCTTGCCCGGACAGGGGGGCAATCAGCCCCAGCATTTT.

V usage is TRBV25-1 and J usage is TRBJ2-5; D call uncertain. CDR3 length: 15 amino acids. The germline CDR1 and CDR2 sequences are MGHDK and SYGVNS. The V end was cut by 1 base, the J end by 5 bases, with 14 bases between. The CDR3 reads CASSESSRVTETQYF. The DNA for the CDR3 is TGTGCCAGCAGTGAATCTAGTCGGGTTACGGAGACCCAGTACTTC.

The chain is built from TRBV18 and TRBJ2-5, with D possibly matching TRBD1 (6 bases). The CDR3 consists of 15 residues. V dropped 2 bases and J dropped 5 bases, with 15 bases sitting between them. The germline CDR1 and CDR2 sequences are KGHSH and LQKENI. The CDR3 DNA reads TGTGCCAGCTCACCAACCGACAGGCCCAGGGAGACCCAGTACTTC. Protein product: CASSPTDRPRETQYF. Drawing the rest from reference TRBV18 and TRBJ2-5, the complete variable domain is NAGVMQNPRHLVRRRGQEARLRCSPMKGHSHVYWYRQLPEEGLKFMVYLQKENIIDESGMPKERFSAEFPKEGPSILRIQQVVRGDSAAYFCASSPTDRPRETQYFGPGTRLLVL.

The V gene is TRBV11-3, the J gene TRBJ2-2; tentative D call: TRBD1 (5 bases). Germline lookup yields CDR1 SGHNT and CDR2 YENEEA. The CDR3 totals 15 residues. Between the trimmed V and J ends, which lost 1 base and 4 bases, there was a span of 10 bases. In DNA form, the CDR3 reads TGTGCCAGCAGCTTAGGGGGCGTCGGCACCGGGGAGCTGTTTTTT. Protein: CASSLGGVGTGELFF.

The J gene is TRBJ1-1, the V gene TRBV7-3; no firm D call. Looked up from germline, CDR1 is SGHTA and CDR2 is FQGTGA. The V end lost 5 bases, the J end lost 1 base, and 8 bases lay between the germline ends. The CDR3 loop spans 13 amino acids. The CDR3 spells CASSVQPNTEAFF. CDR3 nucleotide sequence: TGTGCCAGCAGCGTACAACCGAACACTGAAGCTTTCTTT.